Listed here are 6 T cell receptor beta chains from one sample, sequenced in a study of T cell responses to AZD1222 COVID-19 vaccine. This table comes from immunoSEQ multiplex PCR, and its TCRdb copy is limited to in-frame clones, with some not included. The table lists about 52,000 clones, 87% of them singletons. Here the sequenced sample was peripheral blood, taken 28 days after the second AZD1222 dose. The origin of the receptors is an adult who received the AZD1222 COVID-19 vaccine.

V and J are TRBV7-9 and TRBJ2-2, with D hard to call. Germline V CDR1 and CDR2: SEHNR, FQNEAQ (reference sequence). V was trimmed by 1 base and J by 4 bases, leaving 4 bases between them. The CDR3 covers 13 residues. The CDR3 DNA is TGTGCCAGCAGCTTAGGTTCCACCGGGGAGCTGTTTTTT. Residues: CASSLGSTGELFF.

The rearrangement links TRBV9 to TRBJ2-2; either TRBD1 or TRBD2 may supply D (6 bases each). From germline, CDR1 is SGDLS and CDR2 YYNGEE. V was cut by 0 bases and J by 4 bases, with 7 bases left in between. This CDR3 has 14 residues. The CDR3 here is CASSVGGATGELFF. The CDR3 region has the DNA TGTGCCAGCAGCGTAGGGGGGGCCACCGGGGAGCTGTTTTTT.

The V gene is TRBV10-2, the J gene TRBJ1-1, with TRBD1 as a possible D gene (6 bases). CDR1 is WSHSY, CDR2 SAAADI, per germline. The CDR3 is 14 residues long. Trimming removed 5 bases at V and 1 base at J, with 11 bases between. CDR3 in amino acids: CASSLKGGNTEAFF. The DNA of the CDR3 is TGCGCCAGCAGTCTCAAAGGGGGGAACACTGAAGCTTTCTTT.

The chain employs TRBV9 and TRBJ2-3; D possibly matches TRBD1 or TRBD2 (5 bases each). This CDR3 has 16 amino acids. The germline CDR1 and CDR2 sequences are SGDLS and YYNGEE. The V end lost 0 bases, the J end lost 5 bases, and 16 bases lay between the germline ends. For the CDR3, the DNA is TGTGCCAGCAGCGTAGGGGGGTTATCTTCGGGAGATACGCAGTATTTT. Amino acids: CASSVGGLSSGDTQYF.

The chain links TRBV11-2 to TRBJ2-3; D not certain. CDR1 and CDR2 (germline): SGHAT, FQNNGV. The CDR3 is made up of 12 amino acids. Trimming cost V 7 bases and J 6 bases, with 11 bases left between them. CDR3 in DNA: TGTGCCAGCATCCAATTTGGGGATACGCAGTATTTT. Its translation is CASIQFGDTQYF.

As to this clone: Mismatch with germline at one junction end may stem from a read error. The CDR3 DNA follows: TGTGCCAGTAGGATGGGGCCAGGGCTGATCTTT. Its protein is CASRMGPGLIF. The chain carries TRBV19 and TRBJ1-1, with TRBD1 as a possible D gene (5 bases). This CDR3 is 11 amino acids long. Germline V gene sequence: CDR1 LNHDA, CDR2 SQIVND (reference sequence).